One and the same sample provided the 8 T cell receptor beta chains below, sequenced in a study of shared clonotypes between healthy human individuals. Profiled with immunoSEQ multiplex PCR; TCRdb holds only in-frame clones, not every one. The repertoire holds about 340,000 clones, with about 73% as singletons. The sequenced sample was memory CD4+ T cells sorted from blood. The subset denotes: CD45RA-negative fraction. Receptors originate from a man under 40 in good health.

CDR3 region: CASSLAGVAGVSEQYF. The CDR3 nucleotides are TGTGCCAGCAGCTTGGCCGGAGTAGCGGGAGTAAGCGAGCAGTACTTC. The genes are TRBV5-4 and TRBJ2-7, with 9 nucleotides matching TRBD2. The CDR3 spans 16 residues. V shed 0 bases and J 6 bases; nucleotides not matched to a gene: 10. In germline, CDR1 is SGHNT, CDR2 YYREEE (reference sequence).

This sequence joins TRBV5-1 and TRBJ2-1, with D maybe TRBD1 (5 bases). CDR1 and CDR2 (germline): SGHRS, YFSETQ. This CDR3 comprises 13 residues. V was pared by 0 bases and J by 8 bases, with 9 bases between. CDR3 sequence (DNA): TGCGCCAGCAGCTTGGTGCAGGGCCATGAGCAGTTCTTC. This sequence encodes CASSLVQGHEQFF.

The rearrangement joins TRBV2 to TRBJ2-7, with D possibly being TRBD1 or TRBD2 (6 bases each). This CDR3 region has 15 residues. V was shortened by 1 base and J by 4 bases, with 14 bases between the two germline ends. Germline values: CDR1 SNHLY, CDR2 FYNNEI. CDR3 nucleotide sequence: TGTGCCAGCAGTGAAGAAGGGGGGTATAGTTACGAGCAGTACTTC. Translation: CASSEEGGYSYEQYF.

The chain couples TRBV19 to TRBJ2-3, with D maybe TRBD2 (6 bases). Germline V gene sequence: CDR1 LNHDA, CDR2 SQIVND (reference sequence). CDR3 length: 15 residues. Trimming removed 4 bases from V and 2 bases from J, with 13 bases in between. The CDR3 is CASSTYGGVTDTQYF. The DNA for the CDR3 is TGTGCCAGTAGTACCTACGGAGGGGTCACAGATACGCAGTATTTT. The full variable domain, with the rest looked up from reference TRBV19 and TRBJ2-3, is DGGITQSPKYLFRKEGQNVTLSCEQNLNHDAMYWYRQDPGQGLRLIYYSQIVNDFQKGDIAEGYSVSREKKESFPLTVTSAQKNPTAFYLCASSTYGGVTDTQYFGPGTRLTVL.

This rearrangement joins TRBV5-5 to TRBJ2-7; unclear D gene. The V and J ends lost 4 bases and 3 bases respectively, with 11 bases between them. This CDR3 has 13 amino acids. Germline CDR1 and CDR2: SGHKS and YYEKEE (reference sequence). The CDR3 region has the DNA TGTGCCAGCAGCATCGGAGCATTCTACGAGCAGTACTTC. Translated: CASSIGAFYEQYF.

The count of this clone is one. The chain joins TRBV27 to TRBJ2-1; 11 bases map to TRBD2. V was clipped by 6 bases and J by 10 bases; unmatched bases: 8. This CDR3 region has 14 residues. CDR1 MNHEY and CDR2 SMNVEV come from the germline V gene (reference sequence). The CDR3, as DNA: TGTGCCAGCAGGCCGACTAGCGGGAATTACGAGCAGTTCTTC. It translates to CASRPTSGNYEQFF.

This chain uses TRBV5-4 with TRBJ2-5, with D uncertain. V was pared by 0 bases and J by 1 base, with 10 bases between. Germline lookup yields CDR1 SGHNT and CDR2 YYREEE (reference sequence). The CDR3 contains 15 residues. The CDR3: CASSLDMYAQETQYF. The CDR3 coding sequence is TGTGCCAGCAGCTTGGACATGTACGCCCAAGAGACCCAGTACTTC.

This rearrangement joins TRBV5-1 to TRBJ2-5; no clear D. This CDR3 is 15 amino acids long. Germline lookup yields CDR1 SGHRS and CDR2 YFSETQ. V gave up 0 bases and J gave up 5 bases, with 14 bases separating them. This chain's CDR3 is CASSLAGQSGETQYF. The CDR3 DNA reads TGCGCCAGCAGCTTGGCCGGGCAATCCGGGGAGACCCAGTACTTC.